This T cell receptor beta chain was captured by sequencing in a study of cytomegalovirus exposure and HLA in healthy donors. Study-level results: It was reportedly the case that the classifier diagnosed cytomegalovirus status with high specificity and sensitivity. Across all donors, roughly uniform sequencing depth was an assumption of the presence/absence analyses. When analyzed later, the rates of TCR association showed variation by HLA locus, with DRB1 the most and HLA-C the fewest. Apart from CMV serostatus, no immune exposure information was available.

As to this clone: Its antigen remains unidentified.

Primers included in the PCR were 60 Vbeta and 13 Jbeta primers. The method was immunoSEQ multiplex PCR; TCRdb's version includes in-frame clones alone and lacks a portion of them. Of around 100,000 clones listed, about three quarters are singletons. The receptor was derived from a young woman in good health and CMV-seropositive. What was sequenced was PBMCs.

CDR3 in amino acids: CASSPPLRNYGYTF. The CDR3 DNA reads TGTGCCAGCTCACCACCCCTTCGGAACTATGGCTACACCTTC. The chain uses TRBV18 and TRBJ1-2, with D hard to call. Trimming removed 0 bases at V and 2 bases at J, with 7 bases between. Per germline, CDR1 KGHSH and CDR2 LQKENI. This CDR3 has 14 amino acids.